This entry lists 6 T cell receptor beta chains sequenced from one sample in a study of T cell repertoires in cytomegalovirus infection. TCRdb itself ran the reads through MiXCR, one entry per CDR3 protein. The table records 400,000 to 550,000 distinct CDR3 sequences, approximately 10% of them present only once. Sequenced sample: PBMCs. The source is a human donor in good health (CMV status not recorded). Some clones in this sample may be carry-over from other donors' samples.

The chain carries TRBV12-3 or TRBV12-4 and TRBJ2-2; D remains unclear. The CDR3 spans 15 residues. Deletions cut 3 bases from V and 0 bases from J, with 8 bases between. Here the CDR3 reads CASSFGAPNTGELFF. CDR3 nucleotides: TGTGCCAGCAGTTTTGGAGCGCCGAACACCGGGGAGCTGTTTTTT.

This clonotype showed up many times. This chain links TRBV11-3 with TRBJ1-2; 10 bases are a match to TRBD1. The length of the CDR3 is 16 residues. Losses at the gene ends were 4 bases for V and 2 bases for J; bases not matched to a gene: 7. The V gene's germline CDR1 is SGHNT and CDR2 YENEEA. CDR3 DNA sequence: TGTGCCAGCAGCTACTCGGGGACAGGGGAAAACTATGGCTACACCTTC. Amino acid sequence: CASSYSGTGENYGYTF.

Remarks on this clonotype: A much larger clonotype is one base distant, so this may be a read error. The V and J genes are TRBV20-1 and TRBJ2-7; 12 bases match TRBD1. This CDR3 region has 15 residues. Germline CDR1 DFQATT, CDR2 SNEGSKA (reference sequence). With 0 bases clipped from V and 6 bases from J, the junction kept 6 bases outside the gene matches. CDR3 residues: CSARDPGTGGREQYF. CDR3 nucleotide sequence: TGCAGTGCTAGAGATCCCGGGACAGGGGGCCGCGAGCAGTACTTC.

The chain uses TRBV18 and TRBJ1-2; D not certain. CDR1 and CDR2 (germline): KGHSH, LQKENI. V shed 3 bases and J shed 7 bases, with 18 bases lying between them. This CDR3 is 15 amino acids long. DNA for the CDR3: TGTGCCAGCTCACCCCTCCCAGACCCTGAGGGTGGCTACACCTTC. Translated: CASSPLPDPEGGYTF.

In its sample, this clonotype was seen many times. V gene TRBV11-3 combines with J gene TRBJ2-2; D perhaps matches TRBD1 (5 bases). V lost 3 bases and J lost 2, with 13 bases in between. The germline CDR1 and CDR2 sequences are SGHNT and YENEEA. This CDR3 has 16 residues. CDR3 DNA sequence: TGTGCCAGCAGCTTTAAGGCGACAGACAACACCGGGGAGCTGTTTTTT. Translating it yields CASSFKATDNTGELFF.

The chain links TRBV11-3 to TRBJ2-5; D possibly corresponds to TRBD1 (6 bases). Germline V gives CDR1 SGHNT, CDR2 YENEEA. The CDR3 sequence is 15 residues long. This chain's CDR3 is CCSSLGTGSRETQYF. The CDR3 DNA sequence: TGTTGCAGCAGCTTAGGTACAGGGTCGAGGGAGACCCAGTACTTC.